This entry lists 9 T cell receptor beta chains sequenced from one sample in a study of blood T cell repertoires in COVID-19. Here immunoSEQ multiplex PCR was the method, and the copy in TCRdb shows in-frame clones only, minus some. The data hold almost 30,000 clones, with around 80% observed a single time. The specimen was peripheral blood. The receptors shown here come from a woman in her seventies with acute or convalescent COVID-19.

This chain joins TRBV4-3 and TRBJ1-3; the match to TRBD1 covers 8 bases. CDR1 is LGHNA, CDR2 YSLEER, per germline. The ends lost 1 base at V and 3 bases at J; junction bases unmatched: 5. CDR3 size: 16 residues. The DNA of the CDR3 is TGCGCCAGCAGCCAAGCCACAGGGGGATATGGAAACACCATATATTTT. Translation: CASSQATGGYGNTIYF.

This chain links TRBV28 with TRBJ2-3; the match to TRBD2 covers 14 bases. J was trimmed by 6 bases and V by 3 bases; bases with no gene match: 8. This CDR3 spans 17 amino acids. Germline CDR1 reads MDHEN; CDR2 reads SYDVKM. The CDR3 is CASSLAGTSGSEDTQYF. CDR3 DNA: TGTGCCAGCAGTTTGGCAGGGACTAGCGGGAGCGAGGATACGCAGTATTTT.

This CDR3 reads CASSEAGTLNSPLHF. The CDR3, as DNA: TGTGCCAGCAGTGAAGCCGGGACTCTAAATTCACCCCTCCACTTT. The chain has TRBV2 and TRBJ1-6, with D perhaps TRBD1 (5 bases). V dropped 0 bases and J dropped 7 bases, with 10 bases sitting between them. The germline V gene encodes CDR1 SNHLY and CDR2 FYNNEI. This CDR3 contains 15 residues.

The V call is TRBV28, the J call TRBJ2-5; TRBD2 might be the D (6 bases). Germline lookup yields CDR1 MDHEN and CDR2 SYDVKM. Trimming took off 6 bases at V and 2 bases at J, with 19 bases between the two ends. This CDR3 has 16 amino acids. The CDR3 nucleotides are TGTGCCAGCAGAACTTCTATGCGGGGCGAACAAGAGACCCAGTACTTC. Protein product: CASRTSMRGEQETQYF.

The genes are TRBV7-2 and TRBJ2-7; D not resolved. Trimming took 4 bases from V and 7 from J, leaving 8 bases between them. In germline, CDR1 is SGHTA, CDR2 FQGNSA. The CDR3 covers 11 residues. The CDR3 sequence is CASSSLLEQYF. The DNA for the CDR3 is TGTGCCAGCAGCTCCCTTTTGGAGCAGTACTTC.

This chain uses TRBV19 with TRBJ1-5; D is uncertain. Trimming stripped 5 bases from V and 5 bases from J, with 16 bases between. The CDR3 runs 15 residues. CDR1 is LNHDA and CDR2 is SQIVND in the germline V gene (reference sequence). The CDR3 loop is CASSSHRGYYQPQHF. CDR3 coding DNA: TGTGCCAGTAGTTCTCACCGGGGATACTATCAGCCCCAGCATTTT.

This clone was counted a single time. This chain uses TRBV5-1 with TRBJ2-7, with TRBD2 matching over 11 bases. V lost 0 bases, J lost 6 bases, and 8 bases stayed unmatched. CDR3 length equals 16 residues. In germline, CDR1 is SGHRS, CDR2 YFSETQ. CDR3 loop: CASSLGGSGRASEQYF. For the CDR3, the DNA is TGCGCCAGCAGCTTGGGAGGTAGCGGGAGGGCCAGCGAGCAGTACTTC.

The chain recombines TRBV6-2 or TRBV6-3 with TRBJ2-7; D gene unclear. The CDR3 has 15 residues. CDR1 is MNHEY and CDR2 is SVGEGT in the germline V gene. The V end lost 2 bases, the J end lost 0 bases, and 11 bases lay between the germline ends. The chain's CDR3 is CASSYAVPPSYEQYF. DNA for the CDR3: TGTGCCAGCAGTTACGCGGTCCCCCCCTCCTACGAGCAGTACTTC.

This chain connects TRBV20-1 to TRBJ1-1; no reliable D call. The germline V and J ends were trimmed by 3 bases and 0 bases, with 14 bases remaining between them. CDR1 is DFQATT and CDR2 is SNEGSKA in the germline V gene (reference sequence). The CDR3 is 15 amino acids. The CDR3 nucleotides are TGCAGTGCTAGTAACCCGGCCGGGTTGAACACTGAAGCTTTCTTT. Protein product: CSASNPAGLNTEAFF.